One sample yielded the 23 T cell receptor beta chains listed below, sequenced in a study of T-cell reconstitution after alpha-beta-depleted transplantation in children (dated by TCRdb to the mid-2010s). Libraries were prepared through PCR. The sequencer listed for this sample is Illumina HiSeq 2500. TCR library preparation used molecular barcoding, with unique molecular identifiers applied to normalize quantification of the TCRbeta repertoire. TCRdb took the public reads, trimmed them with fastp at Q25, ran MiXCR for clone calling and kept in-frame beta chains. Rows with a matching CDR3 protein are joined into one entry that keeps the most common DNA and genes. A total of tens of thousands of distinct CDR3 sequences appear in this sample, over 4.5% of them only once. The ten largest clones capture 18% of the sample. In light of the paper, this sample's treatment or condition label describes: allogeneic hematopoietic cell transplantation with graft depleted of TCRalphabeta T cells and CD19 B cells.

Here the sequenced sample was PBMCs, mostly from graft donor cells, taken 180 days after TCRalphabeta/CD19-depleted stem cell transplant. These receptor sequences come from a boy in the first two years of life who had a stem cell transplant for acute myeloid leukemia, so the T cells may come from the graft donor.

This clonotype was seen many times. J is TRBJ2-7 and V is TRBV6-1; D not resolved. The ends were cut back, 0 bases at V and 2 bases at J, with 5 bases in the middle. The length of the CDR3 is 13 residues. Germline loops: CDR1 MNHNS, CDR2 SASEGT. CDR3 in amino acids: CASSEAPTYEQYV. CDR3 nucleotide sequence: TGTGCCAGCAGTGAAGCCCCTACCTACGAGCAGTACGTC.

This clonotype has ten or more counts. The chain uses TRBV7-8 and TRBJ2-1; the match to TRBD2 covers 10 bases. Trimming removed 7 bases from V and 4 bases from J; junction bases left unmatched: 7. Germline lookup yields CDR1 SGHVS and CDR2 FQNEAQ. The CDR3 is 15 amino acids. The CDR3 DNA sequence: TGTGCCAGCATTCCCGGACTAGCGGTGTACAATGAGCAGTTCTTC. Translation gives CASIPGLAVYNEQFF.

There are many counts of this clonotype. The chain couples TRBV11-3 to TRBJ2-7; D gene uncertain. Germline V gives CDR1 SGHNT, CDR2 YENEEA. Trimming left V 0 bases short and J 4 bases short, with 4 bases between. The CDR3 totals 12 residues. The CDR3 DNA is TGTGCCAGCAGCTTAGAGGGATACGAGCAGTACTTC. It encodes CASSLEGYEQYF.

This clonotype has ten or more counts. The rearrangement links TRBV5-1 to TRBJ2-4; D is possibly TRBD2 (5 bases). V lost 0 bases and J lost 8, with 12 bases in between. The CDR3 is made up of 14 amino acids. Germline V lookup: CDR1 SGHRS, CDR2 YFSETQ. In nucleotides, the CDR3 is TGCGCCAGCAGCTTGGGACAAACTAGGGACATTCAGTACTTC. Translation: CASSLGQTRDIQYF.

This clonotype has at least ten counts. V is TRBV29-1 and J is TRBJ2-2; D unclear. The length of the CDR3 is 11 residues. The germline gives CDR1 SQVTM, CDR2 ANQGSEA. Trimming left V 3 bases short and J 5 bases short, with 4 bases between. CDR3 residues: CSVEETGELFF. The CDR3 DNA reads as TGCAGCGTTGAGGAGACCGGGGAGCTGTTTTTT.

This clonotype came up many times. The chain links TRBV5-1 to TRBJ2-7; unclear D gene. Germline-derived CDR1 and CDR2 are SGHRS and YFSETQ. V was trimmed by 1 base and J by 4 bases, leaving 15 bases between them. This CDR3 region has 15 residues. The CDR3 region is CASSLSPGQTYEQYV. In DNA form, the CDR3 reads TGCGCCAGCAGCTTGAGCCCCGGGCAGACTTACGAGCAGTACGTC.

This clonotype was detected many times. CDR3 in DNA: TGTGCCTGTGGGAGGGACAGGGGACCCTGGGGAGCTTTCTTT. Translated: CACGRDRGPWGAFF. The chain employs TRBV7-2 and TRBJ1-1, with 10 positions matching TRBD1. CDR3 length: 14 amino acids. V gave up 11 bases and J gave up 10 bases; unmatched junction bases: 16. From germline, CDR1 is SGHTA and CDR2 FQGNSA.

This clonotype was recorded many times. The CDR3: CASSFGGSYNEQFF. The CDR3 nucleotides read TGTGCCAGCAGCTTCGGGGGCTCCTACAATGAGCAGTTCTTC. V gene TRBV7-2 combines with J gene TRBJ2-1; tentative D call: TRBD2 (6 bases). The germline V gene has CDR1 SGHTA and CDR2 FQGNSA. Trimming took off 3 bases at V and 0 bases at J, with 6 bases between the two ends. The CDR3 is 14 amino acids.

This clonotype was recorded at least ten times. The chain carries TRBV4-2 and TRBJ2-4; TRBD2 matches at 9 bases. Germline trimming cut 1 base from V and 3 bases from J; bases unmatched to any gene: 7. The CDR3 is made up of 17 amino acids. Germline V gene sequence: CDR1 LGHNA, CDR2 YNFKEQ. The DNA for the CDR3 is TGTGCCAGCAGCCAAGGCGCGGGGGGGATTGACAAAAACATTCAGTACTTC. The encoded protein is CASSQGAGGIDKNIQYF.

This clonotype was recorded many times. The J gene is TRBJ1-2, the V gene TRBV4-1, with 7 bases lining up with TRBD1. Germline lookup yields CDR1 MGHRA and CDR2 YSYEKL. The length of the CDR3 is 17 residues. Trimming took 0 bases from V and 4 from J; bases not matched to a gene: 11. In nucleotides, the CDR3 is TGCGCCAGCAGCCAAGAAAATTTAGGGGGCGGTCCCTATGGCTACACCTTC. Translating gives CASSQENLGGGPYGYTF.

This clonotype was seen repeatedly, ten times or more. V is TRBV20-1 and J is TRBJ2-7, with D uncertain. Trimming removed 3 bases from V and 3 bases from J, with 18 bases in between. CDR1 and CDR2 (germline): DFQATT, SNEGSKA (reference sequence). CDR3 length: 15 residues. The CDR3 is CSASVSGLKCYEQYV. The CDR3 coding sequence is TGCAGTGCTAGTGTATCTGGGCTGAAATGCTACGAGCAGTACGTC.

This clonotype was seen at least ten times. The V and J genes are TRBV5-1 and TRBJ2-1; possibly TRBD1 for D (5 bases). Germline V gene sequence: CDR1 SGHRS, CDR2 YFSETQ. V was clipped by 5 bases and J by 3 bases, with 21 bases between them. The CDR3 is 17 amino acids. The CDR3 sequence is CASSPGLSLRGYNEQFF. For the CDR3, the DNA is TGCGCCAGCAGTCCCGGGCTTTCATTAAGGGGCTACAATGAGCAGTTCTTC.

This sequence joins TRBV28 and TRBJ1-4; D unclear. V was pared by 6 bases and J by 7 bases, with 12 bases between. The CDR3 loop spans 13 amino acids. Germline assignment: CDR1 MDHEN and CDR2 SYDVKM. CDR3 sequence: CASSREGGEKLFF. In nucleotides, the CDR3 is TGTGCCAGCAGCCGGGAAGGTGGTGAAAAACTGTTTTTT.

This clonotype appeared many times. This chain uses TRBV7-2 with TRBJ2-7; D unclear. Germline V gene sequence: CDR1 SGHTA, CDR2 FQGNSA. CDR3 length: 14 amino acids. Deletions cut 4 bases from V and 2 bases from J, with 12 bases between. In nucleotides, the CDR3 is TGTGCCAGCAGCTCTTCCCACCAAACCTACGAGCAGTACTTC. Amino acids: CASSSSHQTYEQYF. Full variable domain (remainder filled in from reference TRBV7-2 and TRBJ2-7): GAGVSQSPSNKVTEKGKDVELRCDPISGHTALYWYRQSLGQGLEFLIYFQGNSAPDKSGLPSDRFSAERTGGSVSTLTIQRTQQEDSAVYLCASSSSHQTYEQYFGPGTRLTVT.

In its sample, this clonotype was seen many times. The chain uses TRBV20-1 and TRBJ1-6; D gene ambiguous. V lost 4 bases and J lost 4, with 8 bases in between. Germline CDR1 and CDR2: DFQATT and SNEGSKA (reference sequence). This CDR3 contains 13 residues. CDR3 in amino acids: CSATNEYNSPLHF. DNA of the CDR3: TGCAGTGCTACGAACGAGTATAATTCACCCCTCCACTTT.

There are many counts of this clonotype. As DNA, the CDR3 is TGCGCCAGCAGCCAAGCGACTAGCGGGGGGGCCGGGCATGAGCAGTTCTTC. Protein: CASSQATSGGAGHEQFF. This chain joins TRBV4-3 and TRBJ2-1; 14 bases fit TRBD2. Losses at the gene ends were 1 base for V and 8 bases for J; bases not matched to a gene: 7. Germline CDR1 is LGHNA and CDR2 is YSLEER. CDR3 length: 17 amino acids.

This clonotype was seen at least ten times. The gene calls are TRBV20-1 and TRBJ2-1; 10 bases agree with TRBD1. The J segment lost 3 bases and the V segment lost 0 bases, leaving 5 bases of the junction unmatched. The germline CDR1 and CDR2 sequences are DFQATT and SNEGSKA (reference sequence). The CDR3 length is 16 residues. CDR3 amino acids: CSARDTDRGIYNEQFF. In DNA form, the CDR3 reads TGCAGTGCTAGAGATACGGACAGGGGGATCTACAATGAGCAGTTCTTC.

This clonotype has at least ten counts. The rearrangement links TRBV20-1 to TRBJ2-7, with D possibly being TRBD2 (6 bases). Germline V gene lookup returns CDR1 DFQATT and CDR2 SNEGSKA (reference sequence). The CDR3 is made up of 16 amino acids. V lost 5 bases to trimming and J lost 1 base, with 21 bases between them. The CDR3 nucleotides are TGCAGTGCTCTGGAGGGGCAGGGCCCCTTGTCCTACGAGCAGTACTTC. Translated, it gives CSALEGQGPLSYEQYF.

This clonotype was counted at least ten times. The chain carries TRBV4-1 and TRBJ1-2, with D maybe TRBD1 (5 bases). Germline lookup yields CDR1 MGHRA and CDR2 YSYEKL. Trimming took off 6 bases at V and 7 bases at J, with 18 bases between the two ends. The CDR3 length is 14 residues. The CDR3 DNA follows: TGCGCCAGCAGGAACTCCGGGACGCTCTCTGGCTACACCTTC. Translated: CASRNSGTLSGYTF.

Ten or more counts support this clonotype. The V and J genes are TRBV6-5 and TRBJ1-6, with D possibly being TRBD1 (6 bases). Germline values: CDR1 MNHEY, CDR2 SVGAGI. The germline V and J ends were trimmed by 6 bases and 9 bases, with 15 bases remaining between them. The CDR3 extends over 14 amino acids. CDR3 loop: CASRSTGNRSPLHF. The CDR3 DNA sequence: TGTGCCAGCAGATCCACAGGGAATCGTTCACCCCTCCACTTT.

This clonotype appeared many times. The chain recombines TRBV6-5 with TRBJ1-1; D is undetermined. The CDR3 totals 12 residues. In germline, CDR1 is MNHEY, CDR2 SVGAGI. Deletions cut 0 bases from V and 1 base from J, with 0 bases between. CDR3 amino acids: CASSYSNTEAFF. The DNA of the CDR3 is TGTGCCAGCAGTTACTCGAACACTGAAGCTTTCTTT.

This clonotype has at least ten counts. The chain carries TRBV7-2 and TRBJ1-2; no definite D call. The CDR3 has 14 amino acids. Trimming pared 0 bases from V and 8 bases from J, leaving 13 bases between. The germline V gene encodes CDR1 SGHTA and CDR2 FQGNSA. CDR3 sequence (DNA): TGTGCCAGCAGCTTAGCGAACCCTCCAGACGGCTACACCTTC. It translates to CASSLANPPDGYTF.

The table lists this clonotype with many counts. CDR3 coding DNA: TGTGCCAGCAGATGGGAGCCAGGATCCTACGAGCAGTACGTC. Amino acid sequence: CASRWEPGSYEQYV. This sequence joins TRBV27 and TRBJ2-7; possible D gene TRBD2, 5 bases. The CDR3 covers 14 residues. V lost 6 bases, J lost 1 base, and 13 bases lay in between. From germline, CDR1 is MNHEY and CDR2 SMNVEV (reference sequence).